This T cell receptor (beta chain) appears in the sequencing data of a study of blood T cell repertoires in COVID-19. The wider study: COVID-19 samples from acute and convalescent phases originated in the United States, Italy and Spain.

Germline V lookup: CDR1 MNHEY, CDR2 SVGAGI. V trimming: 4 bases; J trimming: 5 bases; junction bases outside the gene matches: 8. The CDR3 loop spans 16 amino acids. Study processing details: Estimates of nucleated cell counts were drawn from the amplification of reference gene primers. Produced via immunoSEQ multiplex PCR; TCRdb's table is partial and in-frame only. The V and J calls and clone size come from that table; D and trimming were worked out from the DNA. The sample shows 210,000 or so clones, about 90% of them seen only once. The chain is built from TRBV6-5 and TRBJ2-7; 13 bases are a match to TRBD2. The source material was peripheral blood. This TCR came from a man between 18 and 29 years old with active or convalescent COVID-19. CDR3: CASSSLAGGRVHEQYF. The CDR3 nucleotides are TGTGCCAGCAGTTCACTAGCGGGAGGGAGGGTGCACGAGCAGTACTTC.